Described below is a single TCR beta chain sequence and its context. No antigen is known for it. Trimming took off 4 bases at V and 4 bases at J, with 13 bases between the two ends. CDR3 length: 14 residues. Germline lookup yields CDR1 MNHEY and CDR2 SVGAGI. The data stem from a study of cytomegalovirus exposure and HLA in healthy donors. Whole-study results and caveats: For cytomegalovirus status, the classifier reportedly gave diagnoses with high specificity and sensitivity.

Although they were nominally healthy when sampled, donors likely had unrecorded immune exposures. PCR employed 60 Vbeta and 13 Jbeta primers. The repertoire was sequenced with immunoSEQ multiplex PCR; TCRdb's copy has only in-frame clones and lacks some. The table lists 100,000 to 150,000 clones, roughly 84% of them singletons. The receptor was derived from a boy between 10 and 17 years old in good health and CMV-seronegative. Sample: PBMCs. This chain connects TRBV6-5 to TRBJ1-2, with a possible D match to TRBD1 (6 bases). The DNA of the CDR3 is TGTGCCAGCAGTTTGAATACAGGGAGCTATGGCTACACCTTC. Its protein product is CASSLNTGSYGYTF.